What follows describes a single T cell receptor (beta chain). Study processing details: Estimated nucleated cell counts came from reference gene primer amplification. Clones were sequenced by immunoSEQ multiplex PCR, and TCRdb holds only the in-frame ones, with some missing. Clonal size and the V and J genes are those of that table, whereas D and trimming came from the DNA. The repertoire holds about 99,000 clones, over 80% seen once, with roughly 2.1% in the top ten. This CDR3 has 13 amino acids. The V gene lost 4 bases and the J gene lost 5 bases, with 10 bases spanning the gap. The germline CDR1 and CDR2 sequences are LGHDT and YNNKEL (reference sequence). This sample was included in a study of blood T cell repertoires in COVID-19. Background on the study: Material from acute and convalescent COVID-19 was sourced from the United States, Italy and Spain.

The receptor's source is a man between 65 and 85 years old with active or convalescent COVID-19. Sample: peripheral blood. The V call is TRBV3-1 (or the pseudogene TRBV3-2), the J call TRBJ2-3, with D perhaps TRBD1 (6 bases). CDR3 DNA sequence: TGTGCCAGCAGCCCAAACAGGGTAGATACGCAGTATTTT. Protein sequence: CASSPNRVDTQYF.